The T cell receptor (beta chain) under discussion was sequenced for a study of blood T cell repertoires in COVID-19. Study-wide background: Whether acute or convalescent, the COVID-19 samples came from the United States, Italy and Spain. The cDNA or gDNA used as material had been derived from T cells, B-cell-depleted T cells, or PBMCs.

Original processing notes: Nucleated cell number was recorded as an estimate derived from reference gene primer amplification. Produced via immunoSEQ multiplex PCR; TCRdb's table is partial and in-frame only. The V and J calls and clone size come from that table; D and trimming were worked out from the DNA. The sample consists of about 85,000 clones, under 85% of them appearing once. The germline CDR1 and CDR2 sequences are MNHEY and SVGAGI. The CDR3 length is 11 residues. Trimming removed 5 bases from V and 10 bases from J, with 9 bases in between. The V call is TRBV6-5, the J call TRBJ2-1; TRBD2 is a possible D gene (5 bases). This TCR was recovered from a man between 65 and 80 years old with acute or convalescent COVID-19. Input material: peripheral blood. Written as DNA, the CDR3 is TGTGCCAGCAGTCCACTAGGAGAGCAGTTCTTC. This sequence encodes CASSPLGEQFF.